The next 25 T cell receptor beta chains were all read from a single sample in a study of radiotherapy plus CTLA-4 blockade in lung cancer. Sequencing used immunoSEQ multiplex PCR; TCRdb keeps in-frame clones, though not all of them. Of some 110,000 clones detected, 85% appear once; the ten largest clones hold roughly 2.5%. The sequences come from peripheral blood, collected from a patient treated with radiotherapy plus ipilimumab. The receptors were sampled from a human donor with non-small cell lung cancer that progressed on radiotherapy plus ipilimumab. Some clones in this sample may be carry-over from other donors' samples.

The chain joins TRBV6-4 to TRBJ1-1; D is undetermined. Germline values: CDR1 MRHNA, CDR2 SNTAGT. Trimming shortened V by 6 bases and J by 4 bases, and 15 bases separated the two germline ends. The CDR3 is 14 amino acids. CDR3 nucleotides: TGTGCCAGCAGGGAGACAAGACGTGGCACTGAAGCTTTCTTT. Protein: CASRETRRGTEAFF.

This clone was seen just once. The chain links TRBV27 to TRBJ1-2, with TRBD1 identical over 7 bases. The ends lost 2 bases at V and 5 bases at J; junction bases unmatched: 5. The CDR3 length is 14 residues. CDR1 MNHEY and CDR2 SMNVEV come from the germline V gene (reference sequence). CDR3 DNA: TGTGCCAGCAGTTTAAGAGGGGGCGTTTATGGCTACACCTTC. Translating it yields CASSLRGGVYGYTF.

J is TRBJ2-3 and V is TRBV5-1; TRBD1 agrees at 8 bases. The CDR3 runs to 16 residues. V dropped 0 bases and J dropped 6; count of bases not matched to a gene: 9. The germline V gene has CDR1 SGHRS and CDR2 YFSETQ. The CDR3 DNA sequence: TGCGCCAGCAGCTTGGTGTTGAGACAGGGGACCGATACGCAGTATTTT. This sequence encodes CASSLVLRQGTDTQYF.

The chain employs TRBV13 and TRBJ1-3; no clear D gene. This CDR3 comprises 16 residues. Trimming removed 3 bases from V and 0 bases from J, with 12 bases in between. The germline gives CDR1 PRHDT, CDR2 FYEKMQ (reference sequence). The DNA of the CDR3 is TGTGCCAGCAGCTTTTATGCCTTTCACTCTGGAAACACCATATATTTT. Protein: CASSFYAFHSGNTIYF.

This chain connects TRBV4-3 to TRBJ2-5; 15 bases are a match to TRBD2. The length of the CDR3 is 16 residues. Germline V lookup: CDR1 LGHNA, CDR2 YSLEER. The ends lost 3 bases at V and 1 base at J; junction bases unmatched: 0. The CDR3 DNA reads TGCGCCAGCAGCCAGGGACTAGCGGGGGGCCAAGAGACCCAGTACTTC. This gives the protein CASSQGLAGGQETQYF.

The chain uses TRBV10-3 and TRBJ2-5, with D perhaps assigned TRBD1 or TRBD2 (5 bases each). The CDR3 is 12 amino acids. V shed 3 bases and J shed 5 bases, with 7 bases lying between them. Germline CDR1 reads ENHRY; CDR2 reads SYGVKD. CDR3 amino acids: CAISEWGETQYF. CDR3 DNA: TGTGCCATCAGTGAATGGGGGGAGACCCAGTACTTC.

V gene TRBV11-1 combines with J gene TRBJ2-2, with D maybe TRBD2 (6 bases). This CDR3 contains 16 residues. Germline V gives CDR1 SGHAT, CDR2 FQDESV (reference sequence). Trimming stripped 1 base from V and 5 bases from J, with 14 bases between. The DNA of the CDR3 is TGTGCCAGCAGCTTAGGAAAACGGGGAGGAACCGGGGAGCTGTTTTTT. This encodes CASSLGKRGGTGELFF.

The rearrangement uses TRBV28 and TRBJ1-1; 8 nucleotides line up with TRBD1. The CDR3 contains 15 residues. Trimming removed 6 bases from V and 1 base from J; junction bases left unmatched: 7. The germline V gene encodes CDR1 MDHEN and CDR2 SYDVKM. The CDR3 bases are TGTGCCAGCAGATACCCGGGACAGGAGAACACTGAAGCTTTCTTT. Amino acid sequence: CASRYPGQENTEAFF.

The chain has TRBV7-9 and TRBJ2-5; TRBD2 matches at 7 bases. The ends lost 5 bases at V and 5 bases at J; junction bases unmatched: 8. Per germline, CDR1 SEHNR and CDR2 FQNEAQ (reference sequence). There are 14 residues in the CDR3. CDR3 in DNA: TGTGCCAGCAGCACCCGGGCCGGGGGGGAGACCCAGTACTTC. Its translation: CASSTRAGGETQYF.

The genes are TRBV18 and TRBJ1-1; D uncertain. Deletions cut 1 base from V and 2 bases from J, with 8 bases between. The length of the CDR3 is 14 residues. The germline CDR1 and CDR2 sequences are KGHSH and LQKENI. CDR3 DNA sequence: TGTGCCAGCTCACCACAGCGGATTAACACTGAAGCTTTCTTT. It encodes CASSPQRINTEAFF. Combining the CDR3 with reference TRBV18 and TRBJ1-1 gives the whole variable domain NAGVMQNPRHLVRRRGQEARLRCSPMKGHSHVYWYRQLPEEGLKFMVYLQKENIIDESGMPKERFSAEFPKEGPSILRIQQVVRGDSAAYFCASSPQRINTEAFFGQGTRLTVV.

The chain combines TRBV7-2 with TRBJ1-1, with D perhaps TRBD1 (5 bases). The CDR3 is made up of 14 amino acids. Germline V gives CDR1 SGHTA, CDR2 FQGNSA. V lost 0 bases and J lost 1, with 6 bases in between. CDR3: CASSLAGTNTEAFF. The CDR3 nucleotides read TGTGCCAGCAGCTTAGCCGGGACGAACACTGAAGCTTTCTTT.

The chain combines TRBV18 with TRBJ1-3, with D possibly being TRBD1 (5 bases). This CDR3 has 17 amino acids. Germline CDR1 and CDR2: KGHSH and LQKENI. V shed 2 bases and J shed 4 bases, with 18 bases lying between them. The CDR3 here is CASSPEVSGGTGNTIYF. DNA for the CDR3: TGTGCCAGCTCACCAGAGGTGAGCGGGGGGACCGGAAACACCATATATTTT.

This clone was seen a handful of times. The rearrangement links TRBV14 to TRBJ2-2; maybe TRBD1 (6 bases). V lost 1 base to trimming and J lost 3 bases, with 9 bases between them. Germline CDR1 is SGHDN and CDR2 is FVKESK. This CDR3 is 15 amino acids long. This CDR3 reads CASSQVGGYTGELFF. The CDR3 DNA is TGTGCCAGCAGCCAAGTTGGGGGCTACACCGGGGAGCTGTTTTTT.

V and J are TRBV29-1 and TRBJ2-7; TRBD1 aligns across 10 bases. The ends lost 5 bases at V and 1 base at J; junction bases unmatched: 5. Germline V gives CDR1 SQVTM, CDR2 ANQGSEA. The CDR3 is 14 amino acids. This CDR3 reads CSVRGTGASYEQYF. CDR3 nucleotides: TGCAGCGTTCGGGGGACAGGGGCGTCCTACGAGCAGTACTTC.

The CDR3: CASSVGSLNYGYTF. The CDR3 bases are TGTGCCAGCAGTGTTGGCAGCCTTAACTATGGCTACACCTTC. The chain carries TRBV25-1 and TRBJ1-2; no definite D call. Per germline, CDR1 MGHDK and CDR2 SYGVNS. The V gene lost 4 bases and the J gene lost 1 base, with 10 bases spanning the gap. The CDR3 length is 14 residues.

In this sample, this clone turned up a few times. This chain joins TRBV19 and TRBJ1-2; no firm D call. CDR1 and CDR2 (germline): LNHDA, SQIVND (reference sequence). The CDR3 is made up of 13 amino acids. Trimming left V 5 bases short and J 7 bases short, with 14 bases between. This CDR3 reads CASSATGRFGYTF. In DNA, the CDR3 is TGTGCCAGTAGTGCGACCGGACGGTTTGGCTACACCTTC. The full variable domain, rest sourced from reference TRBV19 and TRBJ1-2, is DGGITQSPKYLFRKEGQNVTLSCEQNLNHDAMYWYRQDPGQGLRLIYYSQIVNDFQKGDIAEGYSVSREKKESFPLTVTSAQKNPTAFYLCASSATGRFGYTFGSGTRLTVV.

The genes are TRBV15 and TRBJ1-4, with D maybe TRBD1 (6 bases). The CDR3 runs 15 residues. Per the germline V gene, CDR1 is LNHNV and CDR2 is YYDKDF (reference sequence). V was pared by 0 bases and J by 7 bases, with 12 bases between. Here the CDR3 reads CATSRDRGGTEKLFF. CDR3 sequence (DNA): TGTGCCACCAGCAGAGACAGGGGCGGTACTGAAAAACTGTTTTTT.

J is TRBJ2-5 and V is TRBV18; tentatively, D is TRBD2 (6 bases). V was trimmed by 3 bases and J by 1 base, leaving 12 bases between them. The CDR3 extends over 15 amino acids. Germline V gives CDR1 KGHSH, CDR2 LQKENI. Written as DNA, the CDR3 is TGTGCCAGCTCACCTCCGGGACTCACCCAAGAGACCCAGTACTTC. Translation gives CASSPPGLTQETQYF.

CDR3 in DNA: TGCGCCAGCAGCTCACTACCCACCTCCTCCTACGAGCAGTACTTC. It translates to CASSSLPTSSYEQYF. This sequence joins TRBV5-1 and TRBJ2-7; D gene uncertain. CDR1 is SGHRS and CDR2 is YFSETQ in the germline V gene. The CDR3 contains 15 residues. Trimming shortened V by 3 bases and J by 0 bases, and 13 bases separated the two germline ends.

The rearrangement uses TRBV4-3 and TRBJ2-2, with TRBD1 matching over 9 bases. Germline lookup yields CDR1 LGHNA and CDR2 YSLEER. V dropped 0 bases and J dropped 7; count of bases not matched to a gene: 12. This CDR3 has 18 amino acids. CDR3 region: CASSQEVQQGAGVGELFF. The CDR3 nucleotides read TGCGCCAGCAGCCAAGAGGTGCAACAGGGGGCCGGGGTCGGGGAGCTGTTTTTT.

The gene calls are TRBV19 and TRBJ1-1; D is perhaps TRBD1 (5 bases). CDR3 length: 15 residues. CDR1 and CDR2 (germline): LNHDA, SQIVND (reference sequence). V was trimmed by 6 bases and J by 4 bases, leaving 18 bases between them. The CDR3 nucleotides read TGTGCCAGTAGGGGGCAAGGGATGTCCTTCACTGAAGCTTTCTTT. Amino acid sequence: CASRGQGMSFTEAFF.

In this sample, this clone turned up once. The chain couples TRBV4-3 to TRBJ2-1; the match to TRBD2 covers 13 bases. The CDR3 is 18 amino acids. The V gene end was trimmed by 4 bases and the J gene end by 1 base; junction bases not matched to a gene: 7. Germline values: CDR1 LGHNA, CDR2 YSLEER. As DNA, the CDR3 is TGCGCCAGCAGCCCACTAGCGGGGGGGACGGGATCCTACAATGAGCAGTTCTTC. This encodes CASSPLAGGTGSYNEQFF.

This clone was counted only a few times. The rearrangement links TRBV5-5 to TRBJ1-5; D perhaps matches TRBD1 (5 bases). The CDR3 is 17 amino acids. Germline assignment: CDR1 SGHKS and CDR2 YYEKEE (reference sequence). Trimming removed 3 bases at V and 0 bases at J, with 16 bases between. CDR3 nucleotide sequence: TGTGCCAGCAGCTCAATCCTTCATACAGGTAGCAATCAGCCCCAGCATTTT. This encodes CASSSILHTGSNQPQHF.

The chain couples TRBV29-1 to TRBJ2-3, with a possible D match to TRBD2 (5 bases). CDR3 length equals 13 residues. V was trimmed by 4 bases and J by 2 bases, leaving 10 bases between them. Germline V CDR1 and CDR2: SQVTM, ANQGSEA. The CDR3 DNA reads TGCAGCGTTGTAAGCGGAACCACAGATACGCAGTATTTT. Translation gives CSVVSGTTDTQYF.

The chain is built from TRBV19 and TRBJ1-5, with 9 nucleotides matching TRBD1. The CDR3 is 17 residues long. Germline V lookup: CDR1 LNHDA, CDR2 SQIVND (reference sequence). V lost 5 bases to trimming and J lost 3 bases; unmatched junction nucleotides: 11. In DNA form, the CDR3 reads TGTGCCAGTAGTCCCTCCTACCGGGACAGGGACAATCAGCCCCAGCATTTT. The encoded protein is CASSPSYRDRDNQPQHF.